A single T cell receptor (beta chain) is shown here with its context. Its specific antigen is unknown. No base quality information exists; no much larger clone differs at one position. Samples from volunteer blood donors who had recovered from COVID-19 were contributed by a second Seattle source. The collaborating institutions used their own protocols to collect whole blood in K2EDTA tubes. Collaborator samples were shipped for TCRbeta analysis as frozen whole blood, isolated PBMCs, or DNA extracted from either sample type. These data are taken from a study of blood T cell repertoires in COVID-19 (TCRdb year 2020). At the level of the whole study: Samples covering the acute and convalescent phases of COVID-19 were provided by collaborators in the United States, Italy and Spain. The repertoires were released in a freely available public database intended as a resource for research on the immune response to SARS-CoV-2. The dataset comprised deeply sampled blood TCRbeta repertoires from subjects exposed to, actively infected with, or recovered from COVID-19. Where available, HLA class I and class II types were taken from metadata supplied by the sample provider and were not determined by assay-based typing. The sample metadata nearly always contained a de-identified subject ID, COVID-19 status, age in years and sex. The prospective study material was composed of cDNA or gDNA derived from T cells, B-cell-depleted T cells, or PBMCs. Samples were obtained from the ongoing ImmuneRACE study (first 160 participants) and from 1,254 subjects provided by 6 global collaborators. Broader findings and caveats from the paper: The amount of clinical and demographic metadata varied by source and participant and was provided uncurated.

The immunoSEQ Assay, a bias-controlled multiplex PCR, was used to amplify TCRbeta CDR3 regions from genomic DNA. Under the source paper's analysis protocol: The number of nucleated cells in each sample was estimated by amplification of reference gene primers within the assay. Sequence reads were collapsed and filtered to measure the absolute abundance of every unique TCRbeta CDR3 rearrangement. For each sample, productive Simpson clonality was calculated as the square root of Simpson's diversity index over productive rearrangements. The source is immuneACCESS, and TCRdb retained only in-frame sequences with V and J called. Part of the clones is not carried over; for the studies checked, unresolved V genes explain less than half of this, and the remainder is unexplained. V, J and clone size derive from that table, while D and trimming were established from the DNA sequence. Present in this sample are a few hundred thousand clones, 89% of which were seen just once. The ten largest clones take up roughly 5% of the sample.

V trim: 7 bases; J trim: 5 bases; unmatched bases: 6. Counted from cysteine to phenylalanine, this CDR3 has 13 amino acids. The CDR3 DNA has 39 bases and is translated from base 1. CDR1 SQVTM and CDR2 ANQGSEA were looked up in the germline V gene. The chain employs TRBV29-1 and TRBJ2-5; 11 of the junction bases match TRBD1. The sequence came from a woman between 40 and 50 years old who had recovered from COVID-19. Sequenced sample: peripheral blood. CDR3 reads: CSGGQGARETQYF. The DNA sequence is given as TGCAGCGGAGGACAGGGGGCGCGGGAGACCCAGTACTTC. Outside the CDR3, residues come from the reference TRBV29-1 and TRBJ2-5 proteins, so the full variable domain is: SAVISQKPSRDICQRGTSLTIQCQVDSQVTMMFWYRQQPGQSLTLIATANQGSEATYESGFVIDKFPISRPNLTFSTLTVSNMSPEDSSIYLCSGGQGARETQYFGPGTRLLVL.